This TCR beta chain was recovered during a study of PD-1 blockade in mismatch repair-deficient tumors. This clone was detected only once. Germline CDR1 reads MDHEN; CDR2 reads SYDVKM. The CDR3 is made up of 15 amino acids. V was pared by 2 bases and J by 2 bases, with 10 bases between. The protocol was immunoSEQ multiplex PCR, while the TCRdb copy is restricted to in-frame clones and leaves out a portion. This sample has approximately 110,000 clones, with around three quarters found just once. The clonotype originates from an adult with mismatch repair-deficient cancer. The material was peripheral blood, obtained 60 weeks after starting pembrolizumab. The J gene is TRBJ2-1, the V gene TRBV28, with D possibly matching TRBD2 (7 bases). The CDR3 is CASSLRGGPYNEQFF. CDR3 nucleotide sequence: TGTGCCAGCAGTTTAAGGGGGGGTCCCTACAATGAGCAGTTCTTC.